These 3 T cell receptor beta chains were all obtained from the same sample, sequenced in a study of T cell responses to AZD1222 COVID-19 vaccine. The repertoire was sequenced with immunoSEQ multiplex PCR; TCRdb's copy has only in-frame clones and lacks some. The sample holds over 100,000 clones, more than 65% seen once. The sequences come from peripheral blood, collected on day 0 of AZD1222 vaccination. Receptors were obtained from an adult in good health.

V usage is TRBV7-2 and J usage is TRBJ1-2, with 9 bases aligning to TRBD1. The CDR3 is 14 amino acids. With 5 bases clipped from V and 5 bases from J, the junction kept 6 bases outside the gene matches. Per germline, CDR1 SGHTA and CDR2 FQGNSA. For the CDR3, the DNA is TGTGCCAGCAGCCCAGGACAGGGGACGTATGGCTACACCTTC. Translating gives CASSPGQGTYGYTF. Variable domain in full (rest from reference TRBV7-2 and TRBJ1-2): GAGVSQSPSNKVTEKGKDVELRCDPISGHTALYWYRQSLGQGLEFLIYFQGNSAPDKSGLPSDRFSAERTGGSVSTLTIQRTQQEDSAVYLCASSPGQGTYGYTFGSGTRLTVV.

V and J are TRBV7-2 and TRBJ2-1; 10 bases line up with TRBD2. V lost 5 bases, J lost 15 bases, and 13 bases stayed unmatched. The length of the CDR3 is 14 residues. Germline values: CDR1 SGHTA, CDR2 FQGNSA. The DNA for the CDR3 is TGTGCCAGCAGCCGTAAGACTCTAGCGGGAGCGGCGTTCTTC. This codes for CASSRKTLAGAAFF.

The gene calls are TRBV19 and TRBJ2-7; no clear D gene. V was clipped by 7 bases and J by 6 bases, with 13 bases between them. This CDR3 has 12 residues. Germline CDR1 LNHDA, CDR2 SQIVND (reference sequence). CDR3 sequence reads: CASTRVPGEQYF. The CDR3 nucleotides read TGTGCCAGTACCCGCGTCCCAGGCGAGCAGTACTTC. Full variable domain (missing parts from reference TRBV19 and TRBJ2-7): DGGITQSPKYLFRKEGQNVTLSCEQNLNHDAMYWYRQDPGQGLRLIYYSQIVNDFQKGDIAEGYSVSREKKESFPLTVTSAQKNPTAFYLCASTRVPGEQYFGPGTRLTVT.